A selection of T cell receptor beta chains follows, all from one sample in a study of T cell responses to AZD1222 COVID-19 vaccine. The method was immunoSEQ multiplex PCR; TCRdb's version includes in-frame clones alone and lacks a portion of them. The sample gives 150,000 to 170,000 clones, 88% of which show up once; around 3% is in the top ten. Sequences were derived from peripheral blood, sampled on day 0 of AZD1222 vaccination. The receptors derive from an adult in good health. CDR3s include the opening cysteine and the closing phenylalanine or tryptophan. A D gene is named only where the DNA matches it firmly. Some rows have no size entry. The others give once, few or many, or a class for an expanded clone.

v_call	clone_size	d_call	j_call	cdr3_nt	cdr3_aa
TRBV6-5	-	TRBD2	TRBJ2-3	TGTGCCAGTTGGGACTATTCCACAGATACGCAGTATTTT	CASWDYSTDTQYF
TRBV6-1	once	-	TRBJ1-2	TGTGCCAGCAGTGGAGCCCAGGGACGTAGTTGGATTGGGGGCTACACCTTC	CASSGAQGRSWIGGYTF
TRBV5-1	-	-	TRBJ1-1	TGCGCCAGCAGCTTGGGTAATATGAACACTGAAGCTTTCTTT	CASSLGNMNTEAFF
TRBV5-1	-	-	TRBJ2-4	TGCGCCAGCAGCCCGCGGTGGGGGCAGGGAAACATTCAGTACTTC	CASSPRWGQGNIQYF
TRBV19	few	TRBD2	TRBJ2-7	TGTGCCAGTAGTATAGCCGGGGGGTTCTCCTACGAGCAGTACTTC	CASSIAGGFSYEQYF
TRBV6-5	few	-	TRBJ2-2	TGTGCCAGCAGCGCAACGAACACCGGGGAGCTGTTTTTT	CASSATNTGELFF
TRBV6-5	-	TRBD2	TRBJ2-7	TGTGCCAGCAGAACGACTAGCGTAGACGAGCAGTACTTC	CASRTTSVDEQYF
TRBV6-6	-	-	TRBJ2-1	TGTGCCAGCCGGACAGTAAACAATGAGCAGTTCTTC	CASRTVNNEQFF
TRBV5-1	-	-	TRBJ1-2	TGCGCCAGCAGCTTTTTCGTGGAGGGGGCTAACTATGGCTACACCTTC	CASSFFVEGANYGYTF
TRBV5-1	-	-	TRBJ2-3	TGCGCCAGCAGCCCCCGGGACACTCTATTGGATACGCAGTATTTT	CASSPRDTLLDTQYF
TRBV5-1	few	-	TRBJ1-1	TGCGCCAGCAGCCTTGACAGAAACACTGAAGCTTTCTTT	CASSLDRNTEAFF
TRBV28	-	TRBD2	TRBJ2-7	TGTGCCAGCAGTCAACCGGGACTAGACGCCTACGAGCAGTACTTC	CASSQPGLDAYEQYF
TRBV4-3	-	-	TRBJ1-3	TGCGCCAGCAGCCAAGTCCAGGGTGACACTGGAAACACCATATATTTT	CASSQVQGDTGNTIYF
TRBV11-2	-	-	TRBJ2-2	TGTGCCAGCAGCCGGGGCAGGACGAACACCGGGGAGCTGTTTTTT	CASSRGRTNTGELFF
TRBV5-1	once	TRBD1	TRBJ1-4	TGCGCCAGCAGCCGGGACAGGGATCGAGAAAAACTGTTTTTT	CASSRDRDREKLFF
TRBV19	once	TRBD2	TRBJ2-2	TGTGCTACCACCCAAGCGGGGATTAACACCGGGGAGCTGTTTTTT	CATTQAGINTGELFF
TRBV3-1/TRBV3-2	-	-	TRBJ2-5	TGTGCCAGCAGCGACGCGGGACAGCCGTGGGTGGCCCAGTACTTC	CASSDAGQPWVAQYF
TRBV7-2	-	TRBD1	TRBJ1-2	TGTGCCAGCAGCCCCTCTCCAGGGGGCAATGGCTACACCTTC	CASSPSPGGNGYTF
TRBV9	once	-	TRBJ2-1	TGTGCCAGCAGCGTAGGGGGGGCACACGCCTACAATGAGCAGTTCTTC	CASSVGGAHAYNEQFF
TRBV15	-	-	TRBJ2-2	TGTGCCACCAGCAGACAGGGCCGGGTACGCACCGGGGAGCTGTTTTTT	CATSRQGRVRTGELFF
TRBV7-2	once	TRBD2	TRBJ2-3	TGTGCCAGCAGCCCAGCGGGGGGGCCTTGGGATACGCAGTATTTT	CASSPAGGPWDTQYF
TRBV2	-	-	TRBJ1-1	TGTGCCAGCAGTACCACCGGGGGGGAAGCTTTCTTT	CASSTTGGEAFF
TRBV28	-	-	TRBJ2-1	TGTGCCACCCGACAGGGAGGTGAATCCGGGCAGTTCTTC	CATRQGGESGQFF
TRBV7-9	many	TRBD2	TRBJ2-3	TGTGCCAGCAGCTTAAGCCTAGCGGGGCCAGATACGCAGTATTTT	CASSLSLAGPDTQYF
TRBV4-3	-	-	TRBJ2-1	TGCGCCAGCAGCCAAGAGGGGGGAAGCTCCTACAATGAGCAGTTCTTC	CASSQEGGSSYNEQFF
TRBV5-4	once	-	TRBJ2-2	TGTGCCAGCAGCTTGGCAGGTCGGGACACCGGGGAGCTGTTTTTT	CASSLAGRDTGELFF
TRBV10-1	-	-	TRBJ2-4	TGCGCCAGCAGTAGCGGATCTAACACCAAAAACATTCAGTACTTC	CASSSGSNTKNIQYF
TRBV7-8	-	-	TRBJ1-5	TGTGCCAGCAGCCGCGACAGTGTTCAGCCCCAGCATTTT	CASSRDSVQPQHF
TRBV28	-	TRBD1	TRBJ1-6	TGTGCCAGCAGTGCCGGGACAGGGAGTTCACCCCTCCACTTT	CASSAGTGSSPLHF